The 21 T cell receptor beta chains below come from one sample, sequenced in a study of vaccination and CD4 T cells after COVID-19. These TCRs are of unknown antigen specificity. Cultured CD4+ T cell DNA was sequenced using the Oncomine TCR Beta short-read assay. Once CD4+ T cells had been cultured, genomic DNA was extracted from them. TCRdb redid the calling of the PCR reads with MiXCR, one entry per CDR3 protein. The sample holds roughly 8,300 distinct CDR3 sequences; approximately 35% are singletons and the top ten take 21%. This sample's treatment: approximately nine-day PBMC culture with coronavirus spike peptide pools or control peptides (ViraFEST assay). These CD4+ T cells came from an unexposed donor, sampled before the COVID-19 pandemic (2011-2018). Sequencing input: CD4+ T cells from blood, cultured in vitro. All receptors come from a human donor in good health.

This chain links TRBV5-1 with TRBJ2-5; 7 nucleotides align to TRBD1. The CDR3 has 14 amino acids. V shed 0 bases, J shed 4 bases, and the junction held 3 bases outside the gene matches. Germline CDR1 is SGHRS and CDR2 is YFSETQ. This CDR3 is CASSLVGTAETQYF. For the CDR3, the DNA is TGCGCCAGCAGCTTGGTCGGGACAGCAGAGACCCAGTACTTC.

This clonotype was detected only once. The chain is built from TRBV12-3 or TRBV12-4 and TRBJ2-5; no definite D call. This CDR3 region has 11 residues. V lost 5 bases and J lost 7, with 8 bases in between. DNA of the CDR3: TGTGCCAGCAGTCGGACGAGGACCCAGTACTTC. It is translated as CASSRTRTQYF.

The chain couples TRBV5-4 to TRBJ2-1; 7 nucleotides line up with TRBD2. Unmatched junction bases numbered 12, after V lost 1 base and J lost 8 bases. Germline V gene lookup returns CDR1 SGHNT and CDR2 YYREEE (reference sequence). The length of the CDR3 is 16 residues. The CDR3 sequence: CASSLRVGGSIDEQFF. The CDR3 DNA sequence: TGTGCCAGCAGCTTGCGTGTTGGCGGGAGTATCGATGAGCAGTTCTTC.

The gene calls are TRBV18 and TRBJ2-5; D gene unclear. Between the trimmed V and J ends, which lost 0 bases and 5 bases, there was a span of 10 bases. Germline lookup yields CDR1 KGHSH and CDR2 LQKENI. The CDR3 has 14 residues. This CDR3 is CASSPPADGETQYF. CDR3 coding DNA: TGTGCCAGCTCACCACCGGCAGACGGGGAGACCCAGTACTTC.

The rearrangement links TRBV28 to TRBJ1-1, with a tentative D call TRBD1 (5 bases). Trimming shortened V by 7 bases and J by 1 base, and 19 bases separated the two germline ends. The CDR3 runs 16 residues. Germline CDR1 MDHEN, CDR2 SYDVKM. The CDR3 region has the DNA TGTGCCAGCATCATCACGCTGGGGGGGGGGAACACTGAAGCTTTCTTT. Its protein product is CASIITLGGGNTEAFF.

This clonotype occurred a few times. The chain combines TRBV27 with TRBJ1-5; 7 nucleotides line up with TRBD1. V was pared by 6 bases and J by 6 bases, with 11 bases of the junction left unmatched. CDR1 and CDR2 from the germline V gene are MNHEY and SMNVEV (reference sequence). The CDR3 consists of 15 residues. DNA of the CDR3: TGTGCCAGCAGGCCTTTCACAGGGGACAGTCAGCCCCAGCATTTT. Translated: CASRPFTGDSQPQHF.

The genes are TRBV21-1 and TRBJ2-2; the table's TRBD1 call for D was not verified on the DNA. TRBV21-1 is classified as a pseudogene. The CDR3 is 16 residues long. The CDR3 region is CASSTTGGSNTGELFF. The CDR3 DNA reads as TGTGCCAGCAGCACCACAGGGGGCTCGAACACCGGGGAGCTGTTTTTT.

This clonotype has a handful of counts. The chain carries TRBV28 and TRBJ1-2; D might be TRBD1 (5 bases). The CDR3 totals 14 residues. The V and J ends lost 2 bases and 3 bases respectively, with 10 bases between them. Germline-derived CDR1 and CDR2 are MDHEN and SYDVKM. This chain's CDR3 is CASSLIQGHYGYTF. The DNA of the CDR3 is TGTGCCAGCAGTTTAATTCAGGGCCACTATGGCTACACCTTC.

This rearrangement joins TRBV20-1 to TRBJ1-1, with D perhaps matching TRBD1 (5 bases). The CDR3 runs to 11 residues. V was shortened by 5 bases and J by 5 bases, with 9 bases between the two germline ends. Germline V lookup: CDR1 DFQATT, CDR2 SNEGSKA (reference sequence). CDR3 in amino acids: CSAAGQTEAFF. The DNA for the CDR3 is TGCAGTGCTGCGGGGCAGACTGAAGCTTTCTTT.

This clonotype was seen a few times. This chain joins TRBV20-1 and TRBJ2-7; tentative D call: TRBD2 (7 bases). The V end was cut by 0 bases, the J end by 3 bases, with 21 bases between. The germline V gene has CDR1 DFQATT and CDR2 SNEGSKA (reference sequence). The CDR3 runs to 17 residues. The CDR3, as DNA: TGCAGTGCTAGAGATCGAGGGAGGGGGAGCTACTTCTACGAGCAGTACTTC. It encodes CSARDRGRGSYFYEQYF.

In this sample, this clonotype turned up once. The chain carries TRBV28 and TRBJ2-7; D not resolved. Germline loops: CDR1 MDHEN, CDR2 SYDVKM. CDR3 length equals 15 residues. The germline V and J ends were trimmed by 5 bases and 5 bases, with 19 bases remaining between them. The CDR3 bases are TGTGCCAGCAGTCTACCTATTCCCAGCGCCCACGAGCAGTACTTC. It is translated as CASSLPIPSAHEQYF.

This rearrangement joins TRBV10-1 to TRBJ2-7; weak D call: TRBD1 (6 bases). Trimming removed 10 bases at V and 1 base at J, with 11 bases between. The CDR3 is 12 amino acids. Germline CDR1 reads WNHNN; CDR2 reads SYGVQD (reference sequence). CDR3 in amino acids: CATRGQSYEQYF. CDR3 bases: TGCGCCACCCGTGGACAGTCCTACGAGCAGTACTTC.

The V and J genes are TRBV5-1 and TRBJ2-3; 8 bases fit TRBD1. The CDR3 extends over 16 amino acids. After removal of 0 bases from V and 14 bases from J, the junction contained 17 bases not matched to a gene. CDR1 is SGHRS and CDR2 is YFSETQ in the germline V gene. The CDR3 nucleotides read TGCGCCAGCAGCTTGGCCTGGGACAGGCAGGAGCCAGGGGGGTATTTT. Protein: CASSLAWDRQEPGGYF.

This rearrangement joins TRBV12-3 or TRBV12-4 to TRBJ2-7; 8 bases line up with TRBD2. The CDR3 runs to 15 residues. V shed 3 bases and J 4 bases; nucleotides not matched to a gene: 8. In DNA, the CDR3 is TGTGCCAGCAGTTTGAGAGCGGGAGCCAGTTACGAGCAGTACTTC. This gives the protein CASSLRAGASYEQYF.

The rearrangement joins TRBV19 to TRBJ2-1; maybe TRBD2 (5 bases). CDR3 size: 16 residues. CDR1 is LNHDA, CDR2 SQIVND, per germline (reference sequence). V lost 3 bases to trimming and J lost 7 bases, with 19 bases between them. The CDR3 sequence: CASSMRVLLTGNEQFF. CDR3 DNA: TGTGCCAGTAGTATGAGGGTTTTACTAACTGGGAATGAGCAGTTCTTC.

This clonotype was seen a handful of times. The chain recombines TRBV6-4 with TRBJ2-1; TRBD2 agrees at 12 bases. The CDR3 consists of 15 residues. CDR1 is MRHNA, CDR2 SNTAGT, per germline. V dropped 0 bases and J dropped 6; count of bases not matched to a gene: 0. CDR3 bases: TGTGCCAGCAGTGACTCGACTAGCGGGAGCAATGAGCAGTTCTTC. This gives the protein CASSDSTSGSNEQFF.

This chain joins TRBV19 and TRBJ1-2; TRBD1 agrees at 10 bases. Germline V gene lookup returns CDR1 LNHDA and CDR2 SQIVND (reference sequence). This CDR3 has 14 amino acids. Trimming removed 6 bases from V and 11 bases from J; junction bases left unmatched: 12. CDR3 in amino acids: CASRPQTGGGEYTF. In DNA form, the CDR3 reads TGTGCCAGTAGACCCCAGACAGGGGGCGGGGAATACACCTTC.

This clonotype was seen only a few times. This rearrangement joins TRBV7-3 to TRBJ2-3; D is unresolved. Trimming removed 1 base from V and 6 bases from J, with 11 bases in between. The V gene's germline CDR1 is SGHTA and CDR2 FQGTGA. There are 14 residues in the CDR3. The CDR3 region has the DNA TGTGCCAGCAGCTTAAGGTTGGAACGGGATACGCAGTATTTT. Amino acids: CASSLRLERDTQYF.

The CDR3 reads CASSLALGIQLQETQYF. The CDR3 DNA sequence: TGTGCCAGCAGTTTAGCGTTGGGGATCCAGTTACAAGAGACCCAGTACTTC. The chain combines TRBV12-3 or TRBV12-4 with TRBJ2-5; D unresolved. CDR3 length: 17 residues. Trimming pared 0 bases from V and 2 bases from J, leaving 16 bases between.

The chain is built from TRBV6-1 and TRBJ1-1, with D uncertain. The CDR3 is made up of 14 amino acids. V was clipped by 7 bases and J by 0 bases, with 12 bases between them. Germline assignment: CDR1 MNHNS and CDR2 SASEGT. For the CDR3, the DNA is TGTGCCAGCAACACAGTGCGTATGAACACTGAAGCTTTCTTT. Its protein is CASNTVRMNTEAFF.

This clonotype is classed as medium-sized (0.01 to 0.1%). The DNA for the CDR3 is TGTGCCAGCAGGAGCCACAGGGGGCGAGGGAATCAGCCCCAGCATTTT. Translated: CASRSHRGRGNQPQHF. V usage is TRBV2 and J usage is TRBJ1-5; 9 nucleotides line up with TRBD1. J lost 4 bases, V lost 6 bases, and 10 bases had no gene match. The CDR3 contains 16 residues. The germline V gene has CDR1 SNHLY and CDR2 FYNNEI.